The entry below gives a single T cell receptor beta chain sequence along with its context. A 5'RACE reaction primed in the constant segment made cDNA libraries of TCR alpha and TCR beta, and these carried sample barcodes and UMIs. MiXCR was run by TCRdb on the 5' RACE reads, yielding one entry per CDR3 protein. The sample includes 120,000 to 150,000 distinct CDR3 sequences, 15% to 20% of them seen just once. This record comes from a study of T-cell memory formation after mild COVID-19. About the research overall: The TCR clusters were mostly specific to one donor.

With 7 bases clipped from V and 8 bases from J, the junction kept 11 bases outside the gene matches. The CDR3 consists of 13 residues. Germline CDR1 and CDR2: DFQATT and SNEGSKA (reference sequence). The chain is built from TRBV20-1 and TRBJ2-1; 7 bases match TRBD2. What was sequenced was PBMCs or a T cell subset sorted from them (not recorded which). This TCR was sampled from an adult woman who had mild COVID-19 (a few samples of this study predate the infection). Cell type and time point are not known. CDR3 region: CSGTSGGEDEQFF. CDR3 nucleotides: TGCAGTGGGACGTCGGGGGGTGAGGATGAGCAGTTCTTC.